The 21 T cell receptor beta chains reported below all come from one sample, sequenced in a study of T cell repertoires in cytomegalovirus infection. TCRdb analysed the reads with MiXCR anew, one entry per CDR3 protein. This table has under 300,000 distinct CDR3 sequences, 22% appearing once. These receptors' antigens are unknown. This material consisted of cultured PBMCs, taken from culture after CMV antigen stimulation. The receptors were gathered from a human donor in good health (CMV status not recorded). Some clones in this sample may be carry-over from other donors' samples.

The chain uses TRBV6-1 and TRBJ2-2; 11 bases line up with TRBD1. Germline CDR1 reads MNHNS; CDR2 reads SASEGT. The J segment lost 4 bases and the V segment lost 6 bases, leaving 4 bases of the junction unmatched. This CDR3 spans 15 amino acids. CDR3: CASRGQGAGTGELFF. In DNA, the CDR3 is TGTGCCAGCAGAGGACAGGGGGCGGGCACCGGGGAGCTGTTTTTT.

The chain combines TRBV2 with TRBJ1-5; D perhaps matches TRBD1 (6 bases). V lost 5 bases and J 0 bases, leaving 14 bases between the germline ends. This CDR3 contains 16 residues. CDR1 and CDR2 from the germline V gene are SNHLY and FYNNEI. CDR3 coding DNA: TGTGCCAGCAGTTCCGGACAGATAGATAGCAATCAGCCCCAGCATTTT. Its protein product is CASSSGQIDSNQPQHF. Full variable domain (remainder filled in from reference TRBV2 and TRBJ1-5): EPEVTQTPSHQVTQMGQEVILRCVPISNHLYFYWYRQILGQKVEFLVSFYNNEISEKSEIFDDQFSVERPDGSNFTLKIRSTKLEDSAMYFCASSSGQIDSNQPQHFGDGTRLSIL.

This clonotype was seen a handful of times. The CDR3 DNA follows: TGTGCCAGCAGTCCGACAGGTTCCCGTTCCTACGAGCAGTACTTC. Translation: CASSPTGSRSYEQYF. The chain has TRBV6-6 and TRBJ2-7, with D possibly TRBD1 on 6 matching bases. Germline CDR1 is MNHNY and CDR2 is SVGAGI (reference sequence). The CDR3 loop spans 15 amino acids. Between the trimmed V and J ends, which lost 5 bases and 1 base, there was a span of 15 bases.

This clonotype appeared many times. The V and J genes are TRBV6-1 and TRBJ1-1, with D uncertain. Trimming left V 6 bases short and J 1 base short, with 12 bases between. This CDR3 contains 14 residues. From germline, CDR1 is MNHNS and CDR2 SASEGT. As DNA, the CDR3 is TGTGCCAGCAGCCTTTTGCCCGGGAACACTGAAGCTTTCTTT. This gives the protein CASSLLPGNTEAFF.

The V and J genes are TRBV15 and TRBJ2-5; D is unresolved. Trimming left V 1 base short and J 7 bases short, with 16 bases between. Germline CDR1 reads LNHNV; CDR2 reads YYDKDF (reference sequence). The CDR3 is 15 amino acids. CDR3 bases: TGTGCCACCAGCAGAGTGCGGACCCAAAAGGGGACCCAGTACTTC. As protein: CATSRVRTQKGTQYF.

The table lists this clonotype with many counts. The chain is built from TRBV7-2 and TRBJ2-7; 7 positions agree with TRBD2. This CDR3 has 15 amino acids. Germline CDR1 and CDR2: SGHTA and FQGNSA. V was pared by 5 bases and J by 3 bases, with 10 bases of the junction left unmatched. The CDR3 DNA follows: TGTGCCAGCAGCCCGACAGCGGGGAGGGTCTACGAGCAGTACGTC. As protein: CASSPTAGRVYEQYV.

This clonotype was seen ten or more times. J is TRBJ1-1 and V is TRBV7-2, with D hard to call. Trimming removed 3 bases at V and 3 bases at J, with 5 bases between. CDR1 and CDR2 from the germline V gene are SGHTA and FQGNSA. The CDR3 is made up of 12 amino acids. CDR3 nucleotides: TGTGCCAGCAGCTTTGTACACACTGAAGCTTTCTTT. It translates to CASSFVHTEAFF.

The chain combines TRBV5-1 with TRBJ1-6; D is possibly TRBD1 (5 bases). CDR1 and CDR2 from the germline V gene are SGHRS and YFSETQ. V was cut by 2 bases and J by 8 bases, with 8 bases left in between. There are 13 residues in the CDR3. CDR3 residues: CASSFLGDSPLHF. In DNA form, the CDR3 reads TGCGCCAGCAGCTTCTTGGGGGATTCACCCCTCCACTTT.

This clonotype was recorded many times. The gene calls are TRBV7-2 and TRBJ1-2; D possibly corresponds to TRBD1 (5 bases). CDR3 length equals 14 residues. The V end was cut by 5 bases, the J end by 4 bases, with 14 bases between. Germline CDR1 reads SGHTA; CDR2 reads FQGNSA. The CDR3 sequence: CASSPEGNSYGYTF. The CDR3 DNA follows: TGTGCCAGCAGCCCCGAGGGGAACAGCTATGGCTACACCTTC.

This chain links TRBV28 with TRBJ1-1; the D gene is possibly TRBD1 (6 bases). V was cut by 10 bases and J by 1 base, with 25 bases left in between. There are 17 residues in the CDR3. Germline CDR1 MDHEN, CDR2 SYDVKM. CDR3 in amino acids: CATRGQTEPARNTEAFF. Written as DNA, the CDR3 is TGTGCCACCCGAGGACAGACTGAACCGGCGCGGAACACTGAAGCTTTCTTT.

This clonotype has only a few counts. The chain uses TRBV7-9 and TRBJ1-4; tentatively, D is TRBD1 (5 bases). The CDR3 length is 15 residues. Trimming took 5 bases from V and 0 from J, leaving 10 bases between them. Germline values: CDR1 SEHNR, CDR2 FQNEAQ (reference sequence). The CDR3 region has the DNA TGTGCCAGCAGCCCCCCGGGGGCAACTAATGAAAAACTGTTTTTT. It specifies CASSPPGATNEKLFF.

This clonotype was recorded a few times. Just one base apart from a much larger clone, this may be a read error. CDR3 region: CASSSGLGNTEAFF. In nucleotides, the CDR3 is TGTGCCAGCAGCTCCGGACTGGGGAACACTGAAGCTTTCTTT. The V gene is TRBV7-8, the J gene TRBJ1-1; D is ambiguous. The CDR3 spans 14 residues. Germline assignment: CDR1 SGHVS and CDR2 FQNEAQ. Trimming took 4 bases from V and 1 from J, leaving 10 bases between them.

The V gene is TRBV7-8, the J gene TRBJ2-6, with a possible D match to TRBD1 (6 bases). V lost 3 bases, J lost 13 bases, and 13 bases lay in between. The CDR3 totals 13 residues. Germline V CDR1 and CDR2: SGHVS, FQNEAQ. The CDR3 DNA sequence: TGTGCCAGCAGCTTGGGGGCGACAGCTGTCCTGACTTTC. Its translation is CASSLGATAVLTF.

The chain links TRBV7-9 to TRBJ2-4; the D is unclear. The CDR3 has 14 residues. Trimming shortened V by 3 bases and J by 5 bases, and 11 bases separated the two germline ends. Germline V gene sequence: CDR1 SEHNR, CDR2 FQNEAQ (reference sequence). The CDR3 loop reads CASSLARKENIQYF. CDR3 DNA: TGTGCCAGCAGCTTGGCGAGGAAGGAAAACATTCAGTACTTC.

This clonotype appeared many times. CDR3 sequence (DNA): TGTGCCAGCAGCTTATTCCCCAGGGCTGGAAACACCATATATTTT. It yields the protein CASSLFPRAGNTIYF. The chain links TRBV7-2 to TRBJ1-3, with a weak D call TRBD1 (5 bases). Germline lookup yields CDR1 SGHTA and CDR2 FQGNSA. The CDR3 runs to 15 residues. The ends were cut back, 2 bases at V and 2 bases at J, with 10 bases in the middle.

This clonotype was picked up many times. The CDR3 loop reads CASSLWAREGTEAFF. The DNA of the CDR3 is TGTGCCAGCAGCTTATGGGCCAGGGAGGGCACTGAAGCTTTCTTT. The chain joins TRBV7-2 to TRBJ1-1; a possible D gene is TRBD1 (5 bases). The germline V and J ends were trimmed by 2 bases and 4 bases, with 14 bases remaining between them. This CDR3 is 15 amino acids long. CDR1 and CDR2 (germline): SGHTA, FQGNSA.

This clonotype turned up a few times. The chain is built from TRBV20-1 and TRBJ2-3; 13 bases are shared with TRBD2. With V trimmed by 6 bases and J by 8 bases, 11 bases remained unmatched. Germline loops: CDR1 DFQATT, CDR2 SNEGSKA (reference sequence). There are 15 residues in the CDR3. CDR3 amino acids: CSAAGTSGNPRTQYF. The CDR3, as DNA: TGCAGTGCGGCAGGGACTAGCGGGAATCCTCGTACGCAGTATTTT.

This clonotype was seen at least ten times. The chain recombines TRBV7-2 with TRBJ2-1; 15 bases match TRBD2. There are 21 residues in the CDR3. V trimming: 5 bases; J trimming: 7 bases; junction bases outside the gene matches: 21. CDR1 is SGHTA, CDR2 FQGNSA, per germline. In DNA form, the CDR3 reads TGTGCCAGCAGCCGCCACGGACTAGCGGGAGGGGCGACTATAGTAGGTAATGAGCAGTTCTTC. It encodes CASSRHGLAGGATIVGNEQFF.

This clonotype was found a few times. The chain is built from TRBV7-2 and TRBJ2-3, with TRBD2 as a possible D gene (5 bases). The germline CDR1 and CDR2 sequences are SGHTA and FQGNSA. CDR3 size: 21 residues. The germline V and J ends were trimmed by 3 bases and 0 bases, with 28 bases remaining between them. The CDR3 is CASSFGPRDFGSGFSTDTQYF. In DNA, the CDR3 is TGTGCCAGCAGCTTCGGCCCTCGGGATTTCGGCAGCGGTTTTAGCACAGATACGCAGTATTTT.

V usage is TRBV7-9 and J usage is TRBJ1-3; TRBD1 is a possible D gene (6 bases). Trimming cost V 2 bases and J 0 bases, with 14 bases left between them. In germline, CDR1 is SEHNR, CDR2 FQNEAQ (reference sequence). This CDR3 has 17 amino acids. DNA for the CDR3: TGTGCCAGCAGCTTATCGACAGGACTATCCTCTGGAAACACCATATATTTT. It encodes CASSLSTGLSSGNTIYF.

The V call is TRBV27, the J call TRBJ2-4; D assignment may be TRBD1 or TRBD2 (6 bases each). The V and J ends lost 6 bases and 7 bases respectively, with 16 bases between them. The length of the CDR3 is 14 residues. Looked up from germline, CDR1 is MNHEY and CDR2 is SMNVEV (reference sequence). CDR3 DNA: TGTGCCAGCAGGGGTAGGGGGGTAGGGAACATTCAGTACTTC. It translates to CASRGRGVGNIQYF.